Here is one T cell receptor beta chain with its context. Antigen unknown. In the PCR, 60 Vbeta and 13 Jbeta primers were used. In the original analysis: The authors later counted tens of millions of unique TCR beta chains, roughly 10 million of them shared. The assay was immunoSEQ multiplex PCR, and TCRdb's table has in-frame clones only and misses some. For V, J and clone size, that table is used; D and trimming come from the DNA. The table lists under 250,000 clones, 70% to 80% of them singletons. This CDR3 spans 15 amino acids. Per the germline V gene, CDR1 is LNHDA and CDR2 is SQIVND (reference sequence). V was clipped by 1 base and J by 3 bases, with 11 bases between them. The sample belongs to a study of cytomegalovirus exposure and HLA in healthy donors. General study results and limits: Earlier analysis found most TCR beta V segments productive about 90% or about 30% of the time. Some highly shared sequence variants likely arose as a pipeline artifact. As a later analysis revealed, most CMV-associated TCR beta chains appeared HLA-restricted.

The chain is built from TRBV19 and TRBJ2-3; D uncertain. Sequencing used PBMCs. This receptor was identified in a male donor in good health and CMV-seronegative. Here the CDR3 reads CASSIVAGLTDTQYF. The DNA for the CDR3 is TGTGCCAGTAGTATAGTTGCCGGGTTAACAGATACGCAGTATTTT.